One and the same sample provided the 32 T cell receptor beta chains below, sequenced in a study of OX40 agonist ivuxolimab in advanced cancers. The protocol was immunoSEQ multiplex PCR, while the TCRdb copy is restricted to in-frame clones and leaves out a portion. The table has approximately 82,000 clones, around four fifths seen once. Sequencing used CD4+ or CD8+ T cells sorted from blood, obtained in a trial of the OX40 agonist ivuxolimab. All receptors come from an adult with an advanced solid tumor such as melanoma, head and neck, liver or kidney cancer.

The chain combines TRBV7-4 with TRBJ1-5; D is uncertain. Looked up from germline, CDR1 is SGHVT and CDR2 is SQSDAQ. Trimming stripped 1 base from V and 6 bases from J, with 4 bases between. The CDR3 is 12 residues long. The CDR3 protein is CASSLGSQPQHF. CDR3 DNA: TGTGCCAGCAGCTTAGGGAGTCAGCCCCAGCATTTT. The whole variable domain, filled in from reference TRBV7-4 and TRBJ1-5, reads GAGVSQSPRYKVAKRGRDVALRCDSISGHVTLYWYRQTLGQGSEVLTYSQSDAQRDKSGRPSGRFSAERPERSVSTLKIQRTEQGDSAVYLCASSLGSQPQHFGDGTRLSIL.

J is TRBJ1-4 and V is TRBV5-1; 10 bases agree with TRBD1. The V gene's germline CDR1 is SGHRS and CDR2 YFSETQ. Germline trimming cut 4 bases from V and 8 bases from J; bases unmatched to any gene: 11. The CDR3 length is 16 residues. CDR3 sequence: CASSLTRQGAGEKLFF. The CDR3 bases are TGCGCCAGCAGCCTTACCCGACAGGGGGCAGGGGAAAAACTGTTTTTT.

The chain joins TRBV6-5 to TRBJ2-7; 7 bases line up with TRBD1. The CDR3 length is 13 residues. Germline V gene sequence: CDR1 MNHEY, CDR2 SVGAGI. Losses at the gene ends were 2 bases for V and 3 bases for J; bases not matched to a gene: 1. The CDR3 region has the DNA TGTGCCAGCAGTTACCACAGGGGCTACGAGCAGTACTTC. Translating it yields CASSYHRGYEQYF.

J is TRBJ1-2 and V is TRBV2; TRBD1 agrees at 7 bases. Germline CDR1 SNHLY, CDR2 FYNNEI. The J segment lost 8 bases and the V segment lost 3 bases, leaving 12 bases of the junction unmatched. This CDR3 has 15 residues. The CDR3 coding sequence is TGTGCCAGCAGTGACCGAGGAGGGGGCGCGAGCGGCTACACCTTC. Its translation: CASSDRGGGASGYTF.

The rearrangement uses TRBV2 and TRBJ1-5, with D perhaps TRBD1 (6 bases). In germline, CDR1 is SNHLY, CDR2 FYNNEI. Trimming left V 3 bases short and J 5 bases short, with 14 bases between. The CDR3 runs to 15 residues. CDR3 bases: TGTGCCAGCAGTGAGGGACACTCAGGCCATCAGCCCCAGCATTTT. It translates to CASSEGHSGHQPQHF.

The CDR3 reads CASSLWGTGVNEQFF. As DNA, the CDR3 is TGTGCCAGCAGCTTATGGGGGACAGGGGTCAATGAGCAGTTCTTC. The genes are TRBV7-3 and TRBJ2-1, with 10 bases identical to TRBD1. The V and J ends lost 2 bases and 6 bases, in that order; junction bases with no gene match: 4. CDR3 length equals 15 residues. Per the germline V gene, CDR1 is SGHTA and CDR2 is FQGTGA.

The DNA of the CDR3 is TGTGCCAGCTCACCAAACAAGGAGGTGTCACAGCCCCAGCATTTT. This sequence encodes CASSPNKEVSQPQHF. The chain has TRBV18 and TRBJ1-5, with no clear D. Germline values: CDR1 KGHSH, CDR2 LQKENI. This CDR3 region has 15 residues. V lost 2 bases, J lost 7 bases, and 15 bases lay in between.

The V gene is TRBV19, the J gene TRBJ1-2; 7 nucleotides line up with TRBD1. V dropped 8 bases and J dropped 7; count of bases not matched to a gene: 7. CDR1 LNHDA and CDR2 SQIVND come from the germline V gene (reference sequence). The CDR3 consists of 12 residues. The CDR3 region has the DNA TGTGCCAGTGCAGACAGGGCTAGTGGCTACACCTTC. Residues: CASADRASGYTF.

The chain joins TRBV27 to TRBJ2-5, with a tentative D call TRBD2 (5 bases). The germline V gene has CDR1 MNHEY and CDR2 SMNVEV (reference sequence). V was pared by 6 bases and J by 3 bases, with 11 bases between. The length of the CDR3 is 13 residues. This CDR3 is CASSPRREETQYF. The CDR3 DNA follows: TGTGCCAGCAGCCCCCGGCGGGAAGAGACCCAGTACTTC.

This sequence joins TRBV10-3 and TRBJ2-3; maybe TRBD2 (6 bases). The germline gives CDR1 ENHRY, CDR2 SYGVKD. V lost 6 bases and J 2 bases, leaving 12 bases between the germline ends. The CDR3 contains 14 residues. The CDR3 DNA reads as TGTGCCATCAGCTCGGGACTCCACACAGATACGCAGTATTTT. Encoded protein: CAISSGLHTDTQYF.

A few counts support this clone. This chain connects TRBV5-1 to TRBJ2-3; 9 nucleotides align to TRBD2. J lost 2 bases, V lost 5 bases, and 3 bases had no gene match. The CDR3 is 14 amino acids. The germline V gene encodes CDR1 SGHRS and CDR2 YFSETQ. CDR3 sequence: CASRLAGVTDTQYF. CDR3 coding DNA: TGCGCCAGCAGGTTAGCGGGGGTCACAGATACGCAGTATTTT.

This chain uses TRBV6-6 with TRBJ2-7; D is possibly TRBD1 (6 bases). Germline V gene data show CDR1 as MNHNY and CDR2 as SVGAGI (reference sequence). The V end was cut by 6 bases, the J end by 1 base, with 10 bases between. This CDR3 has 13 amino acids. DNA of the CDR3: TGTGCCAGCAGCAGGGGTCATTCCTACGAGCAGTACTTC. Translated: CASSRGHSYEQYF.

V is TRBV6-5 and J is TRBJ1-6; TRBD1 agrees at 7 bases. There are 15 residues in the CDR3. Germline V gives CDR1 MNHEY, CDR2 SVGAGI. V gave up 6 bases and J gave up 6 bases; unmatched junction bases: 8. The CDR3 bases are TGTGCCAGCAGGCCGCAAGACAGGGTTAATTCACCCCTCCACTTT. This gives the protein CASRPQDRVNSPLHF.

This rearrangement joins TRBV6-1 to TRBJ2-7; 8 bases line up with TRBD1. Germline V CDR1 and CDR2: MNHNS, SASEGT. The CDR3 is 15 amino acids. Losses at the gene ends were 0 bases for V and 7 bases for J; bases not matched to a gene: 8. The CDR3 sequence is CASSEAPGQGWEQYF. CDR3 DNA sequence: TGTGCCAGCAGTGAAGCCCCTGGACAGGGCTGGGAGCAGTACTTC.

The CDR3 DNA sequence: TGTGCCAGCAGCTGGTCGGGGCACACTGAAGCTTTCTTT. Translation gives CASSWSGHTEAFF. V usage is TRBV5-5 and J usage is TRBJ1-1, with D tentatively TRBD1 (5 bases). Germline lookup yields CDR1 SGHKS and CDR2 YYEKEE (reference sequence). CDR3 size: 13 residues. Between the trimmed V and J ends, which lost 3 bases and 3 bases, there was a span of 9 bases.

In its sample, this clone was seen a few times. The chain has TRBV7-2 and TRBJ2-5; 14 bases are a match to TRBD2. Germline CDR1 reads SGHTA; CDR2 reads FQGNSA. Losses at the gene ends were 5 bases for V and 5 bases for J; bases not matched to a gene: 1. This CDR3 contains 14 residues. CDR3 sequence: CASSRLAGGETQYF. The CDR3 coding sequence is TGTGCCAGCAGCCGACTAGCGGGGGGGGAGACCCAGTACTTC.

The CDR3 loop reads CASSFETGTSYEQYF. The CDR3 nucleotides read TGTGCCAGCAGTTTTGAGACAGGGACCTCCTACGAGCAGTACTTC. V usage is TRBV6-6 and J usage is TRBJ2-7; 7 positions agree with TRBD1. With V trimmed by 4 bases and J by 0 bases, 6 bases remained unmatched. The CDR3 totals 15 residues. The germline V gene has CDR1 MNHNY and CDR2 SVGAGI (reference sequence).

The table lists this clone with a count of one. Written as DNA, the CDR3 is TGTGCCAGCAGCCTTAGCGGGGGAGATTACTACGAGCAGTACTTC. Residues: CASSLSGGDYYEQYF. The chain is built from TRBV5-8 and TRBJ2-7; 9 bases fit TRBD2. The CDR3 has 15 amino acids. Germline V gene lookup returns CDR1 SGHTS and CDR2 YDEGEE. Unmatched junction bases numbered 8, after V lost 4 bases and J lost 3 bases.

Ten or more counts support this clone. The chain uses TRBV19 and TRBJ2-2, with D perhaps TRBD1 or TRBD2 (5 bases each). V was pared by 7 bases and J by 5 bases, with 14 bases between. CDR1 LNHDA and CDR2 SQIVND come from the germline V gene (reference sequence). The CDR3 length is 14 residues. The CDR3 here is CASTPGGGTGELFF. The CDR3 bases are TGTGCCAGTACCCCTGGGGGTGGGACCGGGGAGCTGTTTTTT.

The V and J genes are TRBV9 and TRBJ2-2; possibly TRBD1 for D (6 bases). CDR3 size: 15 residues. Trimming shortened V by 2 bases and J by 6 bases, and 14 bases separated the two germline ends. Germline assignment: CDR1 SGDLS and CDR2 YYNGEE. CDR3 protein: CASSVDQGSSGELFF. The CDR3 DNA reads TGTGCCAGCAGCGTTGACCAGGGGAGCTCCGGGGAGCTGTTTTTT.

V and J are TRBV5-4 and TRBJ2-2; 8 positions match TRBD2. Unmatched junction bases numbered 13, after V lost 3 bases and J lost 6 bases. Germline V gene sequence: CDR1 SGHNT, CDR2 YYREEE (reference sequence). This CDR3 has 17 residues. CDR3 coding DNA: TGTGCCAGCAGCTCCCGCCCGGGGGGGCCGGGGTCCGGGGAGCTGTTTTTT. Protein product: CASSSRPGGPGSGELFF.

This chain uses TRBV7-2 with TRBJ2-1, with unresolved D. Germline-derived CDR1 and CDR2 are SGHTA and FQGNSA. This CDR3 is built from 13 residues. Trimming cost V 10 bases and J 3 bases, with 13 bases left between them. The DNA of the CDR3 is TGTGCCACAATGGCCCTTGGCTACAATGAGCAGTTCTTC. Translated: CATMALGYNEQFF.

The chain combines TRBV5-4 with TRBJ2-5; 8 bases are a match to TRBD2. CDR3 length: 16 residues. The germline V gene has CDR1 SGHNT and CDR2 YYREEE (reference sequence). V lost 0 bases, J lost 7 bases, and 11 bases stayed unmatched. CDR3 region: CASSLDGTSRSGTQYF. For the CDR3, the DNA is TGTGCCAGCAGCTTGGACGGGACTAGTCGGTCGGGGACCCAGTACTTC.

V and J are TRBV6-1 and TRBJ1-2; D ambiguous. CDR3 length: 14 amino acids. The germline V gene has CDR1 MNHNS and CDR2 SASEGT. The V and J ends lost 10 bases and 4 bases respectively, with 19 bases between them. The CDR3 loop reads CATQVAPLGYGYTF. DNA of the CDR3: TGTGCCACGCAGGTAGCCCCATTGGGCTATGGCTACACCTTC.

The CDR3 sequence is CASSQDLYEKLFF. Here the CDR3 DNA reads TGCGCCAGCAGCCAAGATTTGTATGAAAAACTGTTTTTT. This chain connects TRBV4-3 to TRBJ1-4; D unclear. Germline values: CDR1 LGHNA, CDR2 YSLEER. This CDR3 is built from 13 residues. With 0 bases removed from V and 6 bases from J, the gap between germline ends came to 5 bases.

The V call is TRBV21-1, the J call TRBJ2-5; the table's D call TRBD1 went unverified against the DNA. TRBV21-1 is labeled a pseudogene. The length of the CDR3 is 18 residues. Written as DNA, the CDR3 is TGTGCCAGCAGCTACCTCCCGGCCCGGGACAGGGGGGTGGAGACCCAGTACTTC. This translates into CASSYLPARDRGVETQYF.

This clone was seen just once. This chain uses TRBV11-1 with TRBJ2-3; 10 bases line up with TRBD2. Germline assignment: CDR1 SGHAT and CDR2 FQDESV (reference sequence). The CDR3 sequence is 14 residues long. V dropped 4 bases and J dropped 7; count of bases not matched to a gene: 5. The CDR3 nucleotides are TGTGCCAGCAGCTCAGCGGGGGGGCCGAATACGCAGTATTTT. It encodes CASSSAGGPNTQYF.

CDR3 region: CASKTFKAGGNTGELFF. DNA for the CDR3: TGTGCCAGCAAAACATTCAAAGCGGGGGGGAACACCGGGGAGCTGTTTTTT. V is TRBV7-2 and J is TRBJ2-2, with TRBD2 matching over 9 bases. From germline, CDR1 is SGHTA and CDR2 FQGNSA. Trimming removed 7 bases from V and 1 base from J; junction bases left unmatched: 10. The CDR3 extends over 17 amino acids.

CDR3 nucleotide sequence: TGTGCCAGCAGCCTCACTGGGCGGACTGAAGCTTTCTTT. Amino acids: CASSLTGRTEAFF. V usage is TRBV7-3 and J usage is TRBJ1-1; D gene unclear. The CDR3 length is 13 residues. V lost 5 bases and J 5 bases, leaving 12 bases between the germline ends. CDR1 and CDR2 from the germline V gene are SGHTA and FQGTGA.

This rearrangement joins TRBV2 to TRBJ1-2; TRBD1 agrees at 9 bases. Germline CDR1 is SNHLY and CDR2 is FYNNEI. The trim removed 7 bases at V and 7 bases at J, leaving 7 bases unmatched. The CDR3 sequence is 13 residues long. CDR3 DNA: TGTGCCAGCAAGCCACAGGGGGCGGGTGGCTACACCTTC. It is translated as CASKPQGAGGYTF.

The chain has TRBV29-1 and TRBJ2-7, with 7 positions matching TRBD1. With 6 bases clipped from V and 5 bases from J, the junction kept 7 bases outside the gene matches. There are 12 residues in the CDR3. Germline CDR1 SQVTM, CDR2 ANQGSEA. DNA of the CDR3: TGCAGCGTACGACAGGGAAGGGACGAGCAGTACTTC. Its translation is CSVRQGRDEQYF.

The V and J genes are TRBV9 and TRBJ2-5; 10 bases line up with TRBD1. V was clipped by 5 bases and J by 5 bases; unmatched bases: 9. Germline V CDR1 and CDR2: SGDLS, YYNGEE. The CDR3 has 15 amino acids. The CDR3 is CASSPTGGGRETQYF. The CDR3 region has the DNA TGTGCCAGCAGTCCGACAGGGGGCGGGAGGGAGACCCAGTACTTC.